This T cell receptor (beta chain) was recovered during a study of human T cells and chemical hapten exposure. Study at large: Patch tests applied 0.01% DPC to the upper back, read at 6 days.

Time point of the sample: patch test 1, 2 weeks after DPC sensitization. Treatment described: therapeutic diphenylcyclopropenone sensitization with weekly scalp DPC. CDR3 size: 13 residues. Losses at the gene ends were 7 bases for V and 4 bases for J; bases not matched to a gene: 4. Germline CDR1 MNHEY, CDR2 SVGAGI. Individual cDNA molecules (in the library) carried attached unique molecular identifiers. One entry per CDR3 protein results from TCRdb running MiXCR on the RACE reads. The sample has around 380,000 distinct CDR3 sequences, roughly 4.8% seen once; the top ten hold approximately 2.3%. Points from the study as a whole: TCRs above 1 in 1000 frequency did not change with DPC sensitization.

This clonotype was seen only a few times. As yet, its antigen is unknown. The chain combines TRBV6-5 with TRBJ1-1; 9 bases match TRBD1. The sample in question was whole blood, obtained in connection with sensitization to the hapten diphenylcyclopropenone (DPC). The sequence came from a woman aged 45-60 years with alopecia areata. Some clones in this sample may be carry-over from other donors' samples. The CDR3 protein is CASTVTGGTEAFF. CDR3 bases: TGTGCCAGCACTGTGACAGGGGGCACTGAAGCTTTCTTT.